These 11 T cell receptor beta chains were sequenced from one sample in a study of brain T cells in children with intractable seizures. Specified time point: blood from clinic visit 5 months post-surgery; TSC patient then seizure free. TCRdb's table, derived via immunoSEQ multiplex PCR, lists solely in-frame clones and lacks some. Among about 340,000 clones listed, roughly 92% were seen once. Here the sequenced sample was peripheral blood, taken about 5 months after surgery. The source is a boy under two years old with tuberous sclerosis and intractable seizures.

The chain joins TRBV11-3 to TRBJ2-4; TRBD2 matches at 8 bases. The CDR3 extends over 16 amino acids. The germline gives CDR1 SGHNT, CDR2 YENEEA. The V gene end was trimmed by 4 bases and the J gene end by 3 bases; junction bases not matched to a gene: 8. Here the CDR3 reads CASSSYRGLDKNIQYF. The CDR3 nucleotides are TGTGCCAGCAGCTCCTATCGGGGACTAGACAAAAACATTCAGTACTTC.

V is TRBV11-3 and J is TRBJ2-5; TRBD2 matches at 7 bases. From germline, CDR1 is SGHNT and CDR2 YENEEA. J was trimmed by 5 bases and V by 6 bases; bases with no gene match: 9. This CDR3 has 14 amino acids. The CDR3 loop reads CASSHDGGRETQYF. DNA for the CDR3: TGTGCCAGCAGTCACGACGGGGGGAGGGAGACCCAGTACTTC.

CDR3 residues: CASSLVGRTVDEQYF. The CDR3 bases are TGTGCCAGCAGCTTAGTGGGTAGGACAGTGGACGAGCAGTACTTC. The chain uses TRBV11-2 and TRBJ2-7; the D gene is possibly TRBD1 (6 bases). There are 15 residues in the CDR3. Trimming removed 1 base from V and 5 bases from J, with 15 bases in between. Germline CDR1 SGHAT, CDR2 FQNNGV.

The CDR3 bases are TGTGCCAGCAGCGTCAAGGGGGGGAGTTCCTACAATGAGCAGTTCTTC. It is translated as CASSVKGGSSYNEQFF. The chain combines TRBV9 with TRBJ2-1; D is possibly TRBD2 (7 bases). The CDR3 is 16 amino acids. Deletions cut 2 bases from V and 1 base from J, with 13 bases between. Germline V gives CDR1 SGDLS, CDR2 YYNGEE.

This chain joins TRBV3-1 (or the pseudogene TRBV3-2) and TRBJ2-3; 12 bases agree with TRBD2. The CDR3 is 15 residues long. The V segment lost 4 bases and the J segment 2 bases; nucleotides outside the gene matches: 1. The V gene's germline CDR1 is LGHDT and CDR2 YNNKEL (reference sequence). CDR3 sequence (DNA): TGTGCCAGCAGCCCTAGCGGGAGGGTCACAGATACGCAGTATTTT. Translated: CASSPSGRVTDTQYF.

This chain connects TRBV9 to TRBJ2-1, with 14 bases lining up with TRBD2. Germline trimming cut 4 bases from V and 9 bases from J; bases unmatched to any gene: 9. This CDR3 spans 16 amino acids. The germline V gene has CDR1 SGDLS and CDR2 YYNGEE. The CDR3 loop reads CASSFPGTSGSREQFF. CDR3 nucleotides: TGTGCCAGCAGCTTCCCCGGGACTAGCGGGAGTCGTGAGCAGTTCTTC.

The chain couples TRBV15 to TRBJ2-7; 9 nucleotides match TRBD2. The CDR3 length is 13 residues. With 5 bases clipped from V and 12 bases from J, the junction kept 11 bases outside the gene matches. Germline V lookup: CDR1 LNHNV, CDR2 YYDKDF (reference sequence). This chain's CDR3 is CATSSRLAEQRYF. The CDR3 nucleotides read TGTGCCACCAGCTCAAGACTAGCGGAGCAGCGGTACTTC.

The chain combines TRBV29-1 with TRBJ2-5, with 8 bases that match TRBD1. Germline loops: CDR1 SQVTM, CDR2 ANQGSEA. The CDR3 has 13 amino acids. The V gene end was trimmed by 6 bases and the J gene end by 1 base; junction bases not matched to a gene: 4. The CDR3 loop reads CSVNTGGQETQYF. The DNA of the CDR3 is TGCAGCGTCAATACAGGGGGCCAAGAGACCCAGTACTTC.

The chain couples TRBV7-9 to TRBJ2-3; 8 positions agree with TRBD1. V was clipped by 3 bases and J by 0 bases; unmatched bases: 2. The V gene's germline CDR1 is SEHNR and CDR2 FQNEAQ (reference sequence). The CDR3 loop spans 15 amino acids. CDR3 nucleotides: TGTGCCAGCAGCTTCGGACAGGGAAGCACAGATACGCAGTATTTT. This sequence encodes CASSFGQGSTDTQYF.

The chain joins TRBV3-1 (or the pseudogene TRBV3-2) to TRBJ2-2; D gene uncertain. This CDR3 region has 11 residues. Looked up from germline, CDR1 is LGHDT and CDR2 is YNNKEL (reference sequence). The V gene lost 1 base and the J gene lost 7 bases, with 1 base spanning the gap. The CDR3 region is CASSQVGELFF. The CDR3 bases are TGTGCCAGCAGCCAAGTCGGGGAGCTGTTTTTT.

V usage is TRBV30 and J usage is TRBJ2-1, with TRBD2 identical over 7 bases. CDR3 size: 15 residues. V lost 4 bases, J lost 8 bases, and 14 bases stayed unmatched. CDR1 is GTSNPN, CDR2 SVGIG, per germline (reference sequence). The CDR3: CAWNPGTTLYDEQFF. Written as DNA, the CDR3 is TGTGCCTGGAACCCCGGGACTACTTTATATGATGAGCAGTTCTTC.